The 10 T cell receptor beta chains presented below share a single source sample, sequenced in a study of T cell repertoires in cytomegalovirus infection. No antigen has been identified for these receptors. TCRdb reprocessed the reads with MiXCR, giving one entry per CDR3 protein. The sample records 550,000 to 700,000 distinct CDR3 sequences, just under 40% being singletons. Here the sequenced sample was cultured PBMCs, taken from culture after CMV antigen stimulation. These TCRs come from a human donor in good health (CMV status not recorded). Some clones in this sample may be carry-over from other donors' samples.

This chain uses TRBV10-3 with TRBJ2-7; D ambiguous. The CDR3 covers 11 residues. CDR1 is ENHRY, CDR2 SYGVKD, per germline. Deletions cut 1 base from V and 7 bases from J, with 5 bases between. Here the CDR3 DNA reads TGTGCCATCAGTGAGTGGGGTGAGCAGTACTTC. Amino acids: CAISEWGEQYF.

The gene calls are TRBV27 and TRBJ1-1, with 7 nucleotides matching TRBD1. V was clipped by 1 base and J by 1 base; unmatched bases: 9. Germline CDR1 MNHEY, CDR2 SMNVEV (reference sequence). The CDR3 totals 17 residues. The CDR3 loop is CASSLFFGAGGNTEAFF. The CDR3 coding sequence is TGTGCCAGCAGTTTATTTTTTGGGGCAGGGGGGAACACTGAAGCTTTCTTT.

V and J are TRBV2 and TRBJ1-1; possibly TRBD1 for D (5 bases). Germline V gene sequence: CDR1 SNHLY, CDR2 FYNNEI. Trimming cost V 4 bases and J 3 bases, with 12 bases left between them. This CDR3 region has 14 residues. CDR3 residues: CASSGEGVHTEAFF. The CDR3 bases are TGTGCCAGCAGTGGGGAAGGGGTGCACACTGAAGCTTTCTTT.

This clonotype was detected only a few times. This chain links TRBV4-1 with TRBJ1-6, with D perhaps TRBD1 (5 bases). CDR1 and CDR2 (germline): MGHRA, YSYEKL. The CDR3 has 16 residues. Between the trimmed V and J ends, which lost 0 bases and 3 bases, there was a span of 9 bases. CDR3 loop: CASSQEPGRYNSPLHF. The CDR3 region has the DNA TGCGCCAGCAGCCAAGAACCGGGACGCTATAATTCACCCCTCCACTTT.

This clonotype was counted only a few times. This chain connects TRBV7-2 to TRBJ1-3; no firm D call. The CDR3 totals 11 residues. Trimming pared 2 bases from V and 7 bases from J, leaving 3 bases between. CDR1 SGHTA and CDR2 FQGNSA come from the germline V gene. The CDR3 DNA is TGTGCCAGCAGCTTATCCAACACCATATATTTT. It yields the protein CASSLSNTIYF.

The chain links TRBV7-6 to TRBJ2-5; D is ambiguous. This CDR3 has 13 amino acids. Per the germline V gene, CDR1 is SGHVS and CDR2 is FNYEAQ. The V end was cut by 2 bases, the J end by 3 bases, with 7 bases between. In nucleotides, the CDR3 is TGTGCCAGCAGCTTACGGCTAAAAGAGACCCAGTACTTC. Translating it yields CASSLRLKETQYF.

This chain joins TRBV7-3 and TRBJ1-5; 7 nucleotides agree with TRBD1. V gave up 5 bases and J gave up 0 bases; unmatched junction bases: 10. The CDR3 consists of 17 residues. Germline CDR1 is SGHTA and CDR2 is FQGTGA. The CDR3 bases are TGTGCCAGCAGCCATGGGACAGCGGGGGATAGCAATCAGCCCCAGCATTTT. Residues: CASSHGTAGDSNQPQHF.

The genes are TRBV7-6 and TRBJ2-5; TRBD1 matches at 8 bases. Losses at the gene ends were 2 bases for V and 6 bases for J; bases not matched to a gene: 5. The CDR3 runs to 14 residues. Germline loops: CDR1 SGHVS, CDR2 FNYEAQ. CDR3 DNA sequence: TGTGCCAGCAGCTTATTCCAGGGGGCGAAGACCCAGTACTTC. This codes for CASSLFQGAKTQYF.

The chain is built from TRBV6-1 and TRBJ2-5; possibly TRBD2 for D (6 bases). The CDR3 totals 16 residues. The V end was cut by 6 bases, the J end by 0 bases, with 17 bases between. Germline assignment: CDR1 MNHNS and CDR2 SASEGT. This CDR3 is CASSPGIAAYQETQYF. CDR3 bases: TGTGCCAGCAGCCCAGGGATAGCGGCGTACCAAGAGACCCAGTACTTC.

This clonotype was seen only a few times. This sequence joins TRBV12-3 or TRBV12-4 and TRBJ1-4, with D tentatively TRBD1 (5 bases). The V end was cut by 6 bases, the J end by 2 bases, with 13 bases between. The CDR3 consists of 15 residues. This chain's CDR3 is CASRGGVATNEKLFF. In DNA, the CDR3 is TGTGCCAGCAGGGGGGGGGTTGCGACTAATGAAAAACTGTTTTTT.